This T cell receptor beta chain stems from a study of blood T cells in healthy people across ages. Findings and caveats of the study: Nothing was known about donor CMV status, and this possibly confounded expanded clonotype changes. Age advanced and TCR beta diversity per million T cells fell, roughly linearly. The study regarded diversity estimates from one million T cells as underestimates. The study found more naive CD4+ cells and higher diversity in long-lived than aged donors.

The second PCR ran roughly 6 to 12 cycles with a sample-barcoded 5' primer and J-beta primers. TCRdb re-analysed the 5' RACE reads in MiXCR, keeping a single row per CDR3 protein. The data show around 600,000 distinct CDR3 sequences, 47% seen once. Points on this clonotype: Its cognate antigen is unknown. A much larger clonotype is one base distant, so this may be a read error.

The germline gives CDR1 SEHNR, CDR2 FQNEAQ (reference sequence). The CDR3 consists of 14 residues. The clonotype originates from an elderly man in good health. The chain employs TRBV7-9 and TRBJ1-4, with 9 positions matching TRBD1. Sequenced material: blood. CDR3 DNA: TGTGCCAGCAGCATCGGACAGGGGAATGAAAACCTGTTTTTT. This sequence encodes CASSIGQGNENLFF.